What follows are 24 T cell receptor beta chains derived from one specimen sequenced in a study of neurological immune-mediated disorders. TCRdb re-called the 5' RACE reads through MiXCR, storing one row per CDR3 protein. The data show about 65,000 distinct CDR3 sequences, around 4% seen once. Input material: PBMCs. The receptor set was obtained from a man aged 50 to 59 with multiple sclerosis.

This clonotype was observed many times. J is TRBJ1-2 and V is TRBV7-9; 10 bases fit TRBD1. The germline gives CDR1 SEHNR, CDR2 FQNEAQ (reference sequence). V gave up 3 bases and J gave up 7 bases; unmatched junction bases: 11. The CDR3 spans 16 residues. The CDR3 loop is CASSFGPGQGIPGYTF. The CDR3 coding sequence is TGTGCCAGCAGCTTTGGCCCGGGACAGGGGATTCCTGGCTACACCTTC.

This clonotype was seen many times. This chain joins TRBV4-1 and TRBJ1-2; TRBD1 matches at 8 bases. The germline V gene has CDR1 MGHRA and CDR2 YSYEKL. Unmatched junction bases numbered 8, after V lost 0 bases and J lost 5 bases. The CDR3 covers 16 residues. This CDR3 reads CASSQESGTGAYGYTF. The CDR3 coding sequence is TGCGCCAGCAGCCAAGAATCCGGGACAGGAGCGTATGGCTACACCTTC.

At least ten counts were recorded for this clonotype. The J gene is TRBJ1-1, the V gene TRBV5-1; unclear D gene. The CDR3 spans 13 residues. Trimming left V 1 base short and J 5 bases short, with 9 bases between. In germline, CDR1 is SGHRS, CDR2 YFSETQ. The DNA of the CDR3 is TGCGCCAGCAGCTTGCAGTTGCGAACTGAAGCTTTCTTT. Its translation is CASSLQLRTEAFF.

This clonotype was observed many times. J is TRBJ2-1 and V is TRBV5-1, with 11 bases fitting TRBD2. The germline gives CDR1 SGHRS, CDR2 YFSETQ. CDR3 size: 16 residues. The V segment lost 4 bases and the J segment 8 bases; nucleotides outside the gene matches: 11. DNA of the CDR3: TGCGCCAGCAGCCTAGAATTAGCGGGGGGGATCTATGAGCAGTTCTTC. It is translated as CASSLELAGGIYEQFF.

This clonotype has a count of ten or more. This rearrangement joins TRBV6-6 to TRBJ2-7; TRBD2 agrees at 10 bases. Germline assignment: CDR1 MNHNY and CDR2 SVGAGI (reference sequence). The junction had 5 bases not matched to a gene; V was cut back by 5 bases and J by 4 bases. This CDR3 spans 14 amino acids. The chain's CDR3 is CASSRTSGAYEQYV. The DNA for the CDR3 is TGTGCCAGCAGTCGAACTAGCGGGGCTTACGAGCAGTACGTC.

This clonotype was counted ten times or more. The chain recombines TRBV5-1 with TRBJ1-1, with 10 bases identical to TRBD1. V lost 1 base, J lost 0 bases, and 3 bases stayed unmatched. CDR1 and CDR2 (germline): SGHRS, YFSETQ. The CDR3 has 16 amino acids. CDR3 sequence: CASSLIGTGVNTEAFF. The CDR3 DNA reads TGCGCCAGCAGCTTGATTGGGACAGGGGTGAACACTGAAGCTTTCTTT.

The sample holds many counts of this clonotype. This sequence joins TRBV24-1 and TRBJ2-2, with D uncertain. CDR3 length equals 18 residues. Between the trimmed V and J ends, which lost 3 bases and 1 base, there was a span of 17 bases. Looked up from germline, CDR1 is KGHDR and CDR2 is SFDVKD. The CDR3 nucleotides read TGTGCCACCAGTGATCCTTCAATTGGACGGCAGAACACCGGGGAGCTGTTTTTT. Translation: CATSDPSIGRQNTGELFF.

This clonotype was seen many times. The V gene is TRBV5-1, the J gene TRBJ1-2; TRBD1 aligns across 12 bases. J gave up 6 bases and V 4 bases, and 13 bases lay outside the gene matches. The germline V gene has CDR1 SGHRS and CDR2 YFSETQ. The CDR3 contains 17 residues. CDR3 sequence: CASSPGGTGGALHGYTF. CDR3 nucleotide sequence: TGCGCCAGCAGCCCCGGGGGGACAGGGGGCGCGTTGCATGGCTACACCTTC.

This clonotype has ten or more counts. A junction end diverges from the germline sequence, so it may reflect a read error. The CDR3 reads CASSQDRGLQPQNF. The DNA of the CDR3 is TGCGCCAGCAGCCAGGACAGGGGGCTCCAGCCCCAGAATTTT. This sequence joins TRBV4-3 and TRBJ1-5, with 11 bases fitting TRBD1. The germline gives CDR1 LGHNA, CDR2 YSLEER. This CDR3 contains 14 residues.

This clonotype was counted many times. This rearrangement joins TRBV5-1 to TRBJ2-1; D may be TRBD2 (5 bases). Trimming removed 0 bases at V and 0 bases at J, with 13 bases between. Germline V CDR1 and CDR2: SGHRS, YFSETQ. The CDR3 is 17 residues long. The CDR3 loop is CASSLGVLGSSYNEQFF. In nucleotides, the CDR3 is TGCGCCAGCAGCTTGGGGGTACTAGGGAGCTCCTACAATGAGCAGTTCTTC.

The chain is built from TRBV18 and TRBJ1-4, with D tentatively TRBD1 (5 bases). The CDR3 is made up of 16 amino acids. Germline V gene sequence: CDR1 KGHSH, CDR2 LQKENI. Trimming removed 3 bases from V and 0 bases from J, with 11 bases in between. Written as DNA, the CDR3 is TGTGCCAGCTCACCTGACAGAAAAACAACTAATGAAAAACTGTTTTTT. Protein: CASSPDRKTTNEKLFF.

This clonotype was recorded at least ten times. The chain uses TRBV20-1 and TRBJ2-1; D remains unclear. Trimming took 1 base from V and 6 from J, leaving 10 bases between them. Germline CDR1 is DFQATT and CDR2 is SNEGSKA (reference sequence). CDR3 length: 13 amino acids. This chain's CDR3 is CSARGEIGNEQFF. Here the CDR3 DNA reads TGCAGTGCTAGAGGCGAAATCGGCAATGAGCAGTTCTTC.

This clonotype was observed many times. The rearrangement joins TRBV4-2 to TRBJ1-2, with TRBD1 identical over 11 bases. The ends lost 0 bases at V and 4 bases at J; junction bases unmatched: 10. The CDR3 spans 18 residues. Germline V gene lookup returns CDR1 LGHNA and CDR2 YNFKEQ. The CDR3 here is CASSQDAIGTGGIYGYTF. CDR3 sequence (DNA): TGTGCCAGCAGCCAAGATGCTATAGGGACAGGGGGTATCTATGGCTACACCTTC.

This clonotype was counted at least ten times. This chain connects TRBV20-1 to TRBJ2-1; possible D gene TRBD1, 5 bases. Germline values: CDR1 DFQATT, CDR2 SNEGSKA (reference sequence). The CDR3 consists of 16 residues. Trimming took off 0 bases at V and 8 bases at J, with 20 bases between the two ends. CDR3 coding DNA: TGCAGTGCTAGAGATCGCGGCAGGGTTGTTTTCCATGAGCAGTTCTTC. Amino acids: CSARDRGRVVFHEQFF.

In this sample, this clonotype turned up many times. This chain connects TRBV7-9 to TRBJ1-1, with a tentative D call TRBD1 (6 bases). Trimming pared 5 bases from V and 4 bases from J, leaving 20 bases between. Germline V gene data show CDR1 as SEHNR and CDR2 as FQNEAQ (reference sequence). CDR3 length equals 16 residues. Here the CDR3 reads CASSPVRGVGGTEAFF. The DNA for the CDR3 is TGTGCCAGCAGCCCTGTGAGGGGGGTGGGAGGCACTGAAGCTTTCTTT.

Ten or more counts support this clonotype. This rearrangement joins TRBV24-1 to TRBJ2-1, with 9 positions matching TRBD1. The V segment lost 4 bases and the J segment 7 bases; nucleotides outside the gene matches: 13. The CDR3 contains 17 residues. Germline CDR1 reads KGHDR; CDR2 reads SFDVKD. CDR3 sequence: CATSDLRGQGGVNEQFF. As DNA, the CDR3 is TGTGCCACCAGTGACCTCCGGGGACAGGGAGGGGTGAATGAGCAGTTCTTC.

This clonotype has at least ten counts. J is TRBJ1-1 and V is TRBV7-2; TRBD1 might be the D (6 bases). Trimming left V 5 bases short and J 0 bases short, with 19 bases between. The CDR3 has 17 residues. Germline V gene lookup returns CDR1 SGHTA and CDR2 FQGNSA. The CDR3 sequence: CASSLQGVRGLNTEAFF. CDR3 nucleotides: TGTGCCAGCAGCCTACAAGGCGTCAGGGGCTTGAACACTGAAGCTTTCTTT.

The sample holds many counts of this clonotype. This rearrangement joins TRBV5-1 to TRBJ2-2, with D tentatively TRBD2 (5 bases). Trimming left V 4 bases short and J 1 base short, with 23 bases between. This CDR3 has 19 residues. The germline V gene encodes CDR1 SGHRS and CDR2 YFSETQ. In DNA form, the CDR3 reads TGCGCCAGCAGCCCGGGGATTTTACGAACGGACCGGAACACCGGGGAGCTGTTTTTT. Translation gives CASSPGILRTDRNTGELFF.

CDR3 DNA sequence: TGTGCCAGCAGTGAAGGGAAAGAGCAGTACTTC. Protein product: CASSEGKEQYF. The rearrangement uses TRBV25-1 and TRBJ2-7; D is unresolved. This CDR3 region has 11 residues. V was trimmed by 2 bases and J by 7 bases, leaving 6 bases between them. Germline V gene data show CDR1 as MGHDK and CDR2 as SYGVNS.

This clonotype was found many times. The chain combines TRBV29-1 with TRBJ1-1; D is ambiguous. The CDR3 is 13 residues long. Trimming left V 7 bases short and J 2 bases short, with 14 bases between. CDR1 is SQVTM and CDR2 is ANQGSEA in the germline V gene. CDR3 nucleotides: TGCAGCGCCTTATACAAGAAAAACACTGAAGCTTTCTTT. This codes for CSALYKKNTEAFF.

The V call is TRBV7-6, the J call TRBJ2-7, with a possible D match to TRBD1 (6 bases). Trimming removed 3 bases at V and 5 bases at J, with 17 bases between. The CDR3 is made up of 15 amino acids. Germline V gene lookup returns CDR1 SGHVS and CDR2 FNYEAQ. CDR3 DNA: TGTGCCAGCAGCTTCGCCGGGACACCCGAGAACGAGCAGTACTTC. This sequence encodes CASSFAGTPENEQYF.

On this clonotype itself: This may come from a read error, since a much larger clone is one base off. The genes are TRBV5-1 and TRBJ2-3; D is undetermined. The CDR3 loop spans 14 amino acids. The V gene's germline CDR1 is SGHRS and CDR2 YFSETQ. CDR3 region: CASSLGKRPDTQYF. For the CDR3, the DNA is TGTGCCAGCAGCTTAGGCAAAAGGCCAGATACGCAGTATTTT.

This clonotype occurred many times. The genes are TRBV20-1 and TRBJ1-5, with D possibly matching TRBD1 (5 bases). V dropped 0 bases and J dropped 0 bases, with 6 bases sitting between them. From germline, CDR1 is DFQATT and CDR2 SNEGSKA (reference sequence). This CDR3 comprises 14 residues. CDR3 bases: TGCAGTGCTAGAGAAGGGGATAGCAATCAGCCCCAGCATTTT. This sequence encodes CSAREGDSNQPQHF.

The sample holds many counts of this clonotype. The genes are TRBV7-9 and TRBJ2-5, with 12 bases fitting TRBD1. V lost 1 base, J lost 2 bases, and 2 bases stayed unmatched. CDR3 length: 16 residues. The germline CDR1 and CDR2 sequences are SEHNR and FQNEAQ (reference sequence). The DNA for the CDR3 is TGTGCCAGCAGCTTAGGGGACAGGGGGCGGCAAGAGACCCAGTACTTC. It yields the protein CASSLGDRGRQETQYF.